These 4 T cell receptor beta chains were sequenced from one sample in a study of blood T cell repertoires in COVID-19. Repertoires were generated with immunoSEQ multiplex PCR, while TCRdb's copy carries only in-frame clones and drops some. The sample records some 150,000 clones, 86% being singletons. The sequencing sample was made of peripheral blood. Every receptor here comes from a woman in her fifties or sixties with acute or convalescent COVID-19.

The chain combines TRBV20-1 with TRBJ2-1; D not resolved. Germline V gene lookup returns CDR1 DFQATT and CDR2 SNEGSKA (reference sequence). The CDR3 sequence is 12 residues long. V was cut by 3 bases and J by 4 bases, with 7 bases left in between. In DNA form, the CDR3 reads TGCAGTGCTAGTAACGGGTACAATGAGCAGTTCTTC. Protein product: CSASNGYNEQFF.

The V gene is TRBV27, the J gene TRBJ1-1; D is ambiguous. CDR3 length: 15 amino acids. CDR1 is MNHEY, CDR2 SMNVEV, per germline (reference sequence). The V end was cut by 3 bases, the J end by 0 bases, with 11 bases between. CDR3 sequence reads: CASSFGPGLNTEAFF. CDR3 bases: TGTGCCAGCAGTTTTGGGCCGGGGTTGAACACTGAAGCTTTCTTT.

This chain connects TRBV19 to TRBJ1-1, with D perhaps TRBD1 (5 bases). The CDR3 contains 15 residues. V was trimmed by 1 base and J by 4 bases, leaving 13 bases between them. Germline lookup yields CDR1 LNHDA and CDR2 SQIVND (reference sequence). CDR3 DNA sequence: TGTGCCAGTAGTATAGCGGGCGGGGGGAGCACTGAAGCTTTCTTT. Its protein is CASSIAGGGSTEAFF.

This clone was observed a single time. The V call is TRBV27, the J call TRBJ2-3, with D possibly TRBD2 on 6 matching bases. Germline lookup yields CDR1 MNHEY and CDR2 SMNVEV (reference sequence). The CDR3 loop spans 13 amino acids. The germline V and J ends were trimmed by 9 bases and 2 bases, with 12 bases remaining between them. CDR3 in DNA: TGTGCCAGTCGGGAGATAGTCACAGATACGCAGTATTTT. Translation gives CASREIVTDTQYF.